These 20 T cell receptor beta chains share one sample of origin, sequenced in a study of blood T cell repertoires in COVID-19. Clones were read by immunoSEQ multiplex PCR, and TCRdb kept only the in-frame ones, dropping some. The data contain 250,000 or so clones, 60% to 75% of them singletons. The specimen sequenced was peripheral blood. These receptors were collected from a woman older than 75 with acute or convalescent COVID-19.

The rearrangement links TRBV6-5 to TRBJ2-7; 11 nucleotides line up with TRBD2. V trimming: 2 bases; J trimming: 3 bases; junction bases outside the gene matches: 3. Per germline, CDR1 MNHEY and CDR2 SVGAGI. The CDR3 runs 15 residues. CDR3: CASSYGTSGLYEQYF. DNA for the CDR3: TGTGCCAGCAGTTACGGGACTAGCGGACTCTACGAGCAGTACTTC.

The rearrangement uses TRBV18 and TRBJ1-1; TRBD1 is a possible D gene (6 bases). V was shortened by 8 bases and J by 3 bases, with 16 bases between the two germline ends. Germline CDR1 is KGHSH and CDR2 is LQKENI. CDR3 size: 14 residues. CDR3 bases: TGTGCCAGCGCTACAGGGATTGGGGACACTGAAGCTTTCTTT. Its translation is CASATGIGDTEAFF.

The chain is built from TRBV6-5 and TRBJ2-4, with 9 bases matching TRBD1. Germline V CDR1 and CDR2: MNHEY, SVGAGI. With 6 bases clipped from V and 9 bases from J, the junction kept 6 bases outside the gene matches. This CDR3 comprises 13 residues. CDR3 nucleotides: TGTGCCAGCAGCTGGGACAGGGAAGGCATTCAGTACTTC. It codes for CASSWDREGIQYF.

This rearrangement joins TRBV11-1 to TRBJ1-5; unclear D gene. Germline CDR1 reads SGHAT; CDR2 reads FQDESV (reference sequence). The CDR3 length is 11 residues. Between the trimmed V and J ends, which lost 4 bases and 6 bases, there was a span of 4 bases. This chain's CDR3 is CASSSRQPQHF. The CDR3 coding sequence is TGTGCCAGCAGCTCGCGTCAGCCCCAGCATTTT.

The V gene is TRBV5-4, the J gene TRBJ1-5, with 8 bases identical to TRBD1. The CDR3 has 18 residues. Germline V gives CDR1 SGHNT, CDR2 YYREEE (reference sequence). The J segment lost 1 base and the V segment lost 0 bases, leaving 9 bases of the junction unmatched. CDR3 amino acids: CASSLAAGGARSNQPQHF. CDR3 DNA sequence: TGTGCCAGCAGCTTGGCCGCAGGGGGCGCCCGAAGCAATCAGCCCCAGCATTTT.

This chain connects TRBV4-3 to TRBJ1-5, with no clear D. The CDR3 length is 16 residues. Trimming removed 0 bases at V and 4 bases at J, with 13 bases between. Per germline, CDR1 LGHNA and CDR2 YSLEER. CDR3 region: CASSQDAAGKNQPQHF. CDR3 DNA: TGCGCCAGCAGCCAAGACGCGGCGGGAAAAAATCAGCCCCAGCATTTT.

This CDR3 reads CASSIRLAGVWNEQFF. CDR3 DNA: TGTGCCAGCAGCATTCGACTAGCGGGGGTCTGGAATGAGCAGTTCTTC. The chain combines TRBV11-2 with TRBJ2-1; 12 nucleotides align to TRBD2. Per germline, CDR1 SGHAT and CDR2 FQNNGV. J was trimmed by 7 bases and V by 5 bases; bases with no gene match: 9. CDR3 size: 16 residues.

The chain recombines TRBV20-1 with TRBJ2-7; 14 nucleotides agree with TRBD2. Losses at the gene ends were 3 bases for V and 1 base for J; bases not matched to a gene: 2. This CDR3 has 15 amino acids. Germline CDR1 is DFQATT and CDR2 is SNEGSKA (reference sequence). The CDR3 sequence is CSASGLAGGSYEQYF. The CDR3 DNA follows: TGCAGTGCTAGTGGACTAGCGGGGGGTTCCTACGAGCAGTACTTC.

Note on this clone: Other DNA sequences in the same sample also yield this CDR3. The chain is built from TRBV18 and TRBJ2-7, with 10 positions matching TRBD1. Germline loops: CDR1 KGHSH, CDR2 LQKENI. CDR3 size: 14 residues. Trimming at V came to 3 bases and at J to 2 bases, leaving 1 base not matched to a gene. DNA for the CDR3: TGTGCCAGCTCACCTGGGACAGGGGCCTACGAGCAGTACTTC. This sequence encodes CASSPGTGAYEQYF.

The V call is TRBV7-9, the J call TRBJ2-7; 8 bases line up with TRBD2. With V trimmed by 5 bases and J by 3 bases, 9 bases remained unmatched. The length of the CDR3 is 15 residues. Per the germline V gene, CDR1 is SEHNR and CDR2 is FQNEAQ (reference sequence). CDR3 DNA sequence: TGTGCCAGCAGCCGCCGGGGGGGACTTGGCTACGAGCAGTACTTC. As protein: CASSRRGGLGYEQYF.

The genes are TRBV2 and TRBJ2-7; D perhaps matches TRBD2 (5 bases). V gave up 1 base and J gave up 5 bases, with 12 bases separating them. The CDR3 has 14 residues. Germline values: CDR1 SNHLY, CDR2 FYNNEI. The CDR3 region has the DNA TGTGCCAGCAGTGAAGGATCCTGGAGGAACGAGCAGTACTTC. It yields the protein CASSEGSWRNEQYF.

This chain connects TRBV6-5 to TRBJ1-4; D might be TRBD1 (5 bases). The CDR3 is 15 residues long. Germline CDR1 reads MNHEY; CDR2 reads SVGAGI. V was cut by 10 bases and J by 0 bases, with 15 bases left in between. CDR3 in DNA: TGTGCCACTACGGCAGGGCGAGCAACTAATGAAAAACTGTTTTTT. Its translation: CATTAGRATNEKLFF.

The V and J genes are TRBV14 and TRBJ1-1; D not resolved. The CDR3 contains 17 residues. V was trimmed by 6 bases and J by 2 bases, leaving 22 bases between them. Looked up from germline, CDR1 is SGHDN and CDR2 is FVKESK. This CDR3 reads CASRPGSQGVQNTEAFF. In DNA form, the CDR3 reads TGTGCCAGCAGACCTGGTTCCCAAGGAGTACAAAACACTGAAGCTTTCTTT.

This rearrangement joins TRBV29-1 to TRBJ1-1; weak D call: TRBD1 (5 bases). The CDR3 is 13 amino acids. V was shortened by 7 bases and J by 0 bases, with 12 bases between the two germline ends. Germline V gene sequence: CDR1 SQVTM, CDR2 ANQGSEA. CDR3 coding DNA: TGCAGCGCCGGGGGACTTCTGAACACTGAAGCTTTCTTT. This encodes CSAGGLLNTEAFF. The full variable domain, completed using reference TRBV29-1 and TRBJ1-1, is SAVISQKPSRDICQRGTSLTIQCQVDSQVTMMFWYRQQPGQSLTLIATANQGSEATYESGFVIDKFPISRPNLTFSTLTVSNMSPEDSSIYLCSAGGLLNTEAFFGQGTRLTVV.

The rearrangement joins TRBV7-9 to TRBJ1-2; D might be TRBD1 (6 bases). Trimming left V 5 bases short and J 7 bases short, with 14 bases between. The CDR3 totals 13 residues. Germline CDR1 SEHNR, CDR2 FQNEAQ (reference sequence). CDR3 in amino acids: CASSPDSRAGYTF. CDR3 sequence (DNA): TGTGCCAGCAGCCCGGACAGTCGGGCTGGCTACACCTTC.

In its sample, this clone was seen once. This chain connects TRBV5-1 to TRBJ2-1, with 9 positions matching TRBD2. Germline assignment: CDR1 SGHRS and CDR2 YFSETQ. Losses at the gene ends were 1 base for V and 5 bases for J; bases not matched to a gene: 4. The CDR3 length is 15 residues. The CDR3 nucleotides read TGCGCCAGCAGCTTGCCAGCGGGGGGACACAATGAGCAGTTCTTC. Translated: CASSLPAGGHNEQFF.

This rearrangement joins TRBV5-1 to TRBJ2-5; the match to TRBD1 covers 8 bases. Losses at the gene ends were 0 bases for V and 1 base for J; bases not matched to a gene: 8. Germline V gene lookup returns CDR1 SGHRS and CDR2 YFSETQ. The CDR3 sequence is 17 residues long. CDR3 DNA: TGCGCCAGCAGCTTGGGACAGGGGTTCGGGGGCCAAGAGACCCAGTACTTC. Translation gives CASSLGQGFGGQETQYF. Using reference TRBV5-1 and TRBJ2-5 for the parts outside the CDR3, the full variable domain is KAGVTQTPRYLIKTRGQQVTLSCSPISGHRSVSWYQQTPGQGLQFLFEYFSETQRNKGNFPGRFSGRQFSNSRSEMNVSTLELGDSALYLCASSLGQGFGGQETQYFGPGTRLLVL.

The chain has TRBV10-3 and TRBJ1-1; D is undetermined. Looked up from germline, CDR1 is ENHRY and CDR2 is SYGVKD. The CDR3 is 12 residues long. Trimming shortened V by 7 bases and J by 5 bases, and 11 bases separated the two germline ends. CDR3 in DNA: TGTGCCATCAAAGGCGGAGGAACTGAAGCTTTCTTT. This gives the protein CAIKGGGTEAFF.

V and J are TRBV6-5 and TRBJ2-7; TRBD1 matches 8 bases. Per the germline V gene, CDR1 is MNHEY and CDR2 is SVGAGI. This CDR3 comprises 14 residues. V trimming: 5 bases; J trimming: 3 bases; junction bases outside the gene matches: 6. The CDR3 reads CASSNGQGRYEQYF. CDR3 nucleotide sequence: TGTGCCAGCAGTAATGGACAGGGTCGCTACGAGCAGTACTTC.

This chain uses TRBV5-4 with TRBJ2-5, with 10 nucleotides matching TRBD1. The V and J ends lost 1 base and 2 bases, in that order; junction bases with no gene match: 5. Germline CDR1 SGHNT, CDR2 YYREEE (reference sequence). The CDR3 loop spans 16 amino acids. CDR3 nucleotides: TGTGCCAGCAGCTTGCGTGGGACAGGGGTACAAGAGACCCAGTACTTC. Protein sequence: CASSLRGTGVQETQYF.